This T cell receptor (beta chain) was sequenced during a study of shared clonotypes between healthy human individuals. Assay used: immunoSEQ multiplex PCR; TCRdb lists only in-frame clones, some missing. The table shows 2 million to 3 million clones, with 80% to 95% occurring only once. This CDR3 comprises 18 residues. Germline CDR1 LGHNA, CDR2 YNFKEQ. V was pared by 5 bases and J by 0 bases, with 13 bases of the junction left unmatched. The receptor was derived from a man aged 18 to 35 in good health. Some clones in this sample may be carry-over from other donors' samples. V and J are TRBV4-2 and TRBJ2-7; 10 bases are shared with TRBD2. Sequenced material: naive CD4+ T cells from PBMCs. Regarding subset: CD45RA+ positively selected. The CDR3 sequence is CASSERSGREPFSYEQYF. DNA of the CDR3: TGTGCCAGCAGCGAACGGAGCGGGAGGGAACCCTTCTCCTACGAGCAGTACTTC.